One sample yielded the 17 T cell receptor beta chains listed below, sequenced in a study of Graves' ophthalmopathy and Graves' hyperthyroidism. TCR beta CDR3 amplification used RNA transcripts. Second-round multiplex PCR came after first-round RT-PCR with HTBI primers. TCRdb reprocessed the multiplex PCR reads via MiXCR and lists one record per CDR3 protein. The top ten clones hold about a tenth of a sample with approximately 480,000 distinct CDR3 sequences, roughly an eighth of them seen once. The sequenced sample consisted of blood. The source of these receptors is a woman in her twenties or thirties with Graves' ophthalmopathy.

A few counts support this clonotype. The CDR3 region is CASRTGDTEAFF. CDR3 nucleotides: TGTGCCAGCAGAACAGGGGATACTGAAGCTTTCTTT. The V call is TRBV6-1, the J call TRBJ1-1; 7 nucleotides align to TRBD1. The CDR3 contains 12 residues. Trimming cost V 6 bases and J 5 bases; bases outside gene matches: 3. CDR1 and CDR2 (germline): MNHNS, SASEGT.

There are many counts of this clonotype. The V gene is TRBV28, the J gene TRBJ1-6; 9 bases are shared with TRBD1. V gave up 4 bases and J gave up 9 bases; unmatched junction bases: 1. This CDR3 has 13 amino acids. CDR1 is MDHEN and CDR2 is SYDVKM in the germline V gene. The chain's CDR3 is CASSWDRVSPLHF. As DNA, the CDR3 is TGTGCCAGCAGTTGGGACAGGGTTTCACCCCTCCACTTT. The full variable domain, completed using reference TRBV28 and TRBJ1-6, is DVKVTQSSRYLVKRTGEKVFLECVQDMDHENMFWYRQDPGLGLRLIYFSYDVKMKEKGDIPEGYSVSREKKERFSLILESASTNQTSMYLCASSWDRVSPLHFGNGTRLTVT.

There are many counts of this clonotype. The chain is built from TRBV28 and TRBJ1-6; D perhaps matches TRBD1 (5 bases). With 1 base removed from V and 8 bases from J, the gap between germline ends came to 18 bases. The CDR3 is 17 residues long. The germline V gene has CDR1 MDHEN and CDR2 SYDVKM. This chain's CDR3 is CASSLSVWGVLDSPLHF. CDR3 bases: TGTGCCAGCAGTTTATCGGTTTGGGGGGTCTTAGATTCACCCCTCCACTTT.

The sample holds many counts of this clonotype. This chain joins TRBV6-1 and TRBJ1-1; no firm D call. Between the trimmed V and J ends, which lost 6 bases and 7 bases, there was a span of 12 bases. The CDR3 spans 12 residues. Germline CDR1 and CDR2: MNHNS and SASEGT. In nucleotides, the CDR3 is TGTGCCAGCAGCCGCGACAAAATTGAAGCTTTCTTT. It encodes CASSRDKIEAFF.

This clonotype has at least ten counts. The chain joins TRBV20-1 to TRBJ1-1; D not certain. Germline lookup yields CDR1 DFQATT and CDR2 SNEGSKA (reference sequence). This CDR3 is built from 13 residues. Trimming took 0 bases from V and 0 from J, leaving 5 bases between them. Here the CDR3 DNA reads TGCAGTGCTAGAGATGAGGTGAACACTGAAGCTTTCTTT. Translation gives CSARDEVNTEAFF.

The gene calls are TRBV5-1 and TRBJ2-7, with D perhaps matching TRBD1 (6 bases). The CDR3 runs 15 residues. V gave up 0 bases and J gave up 0 bases, with 10 bases separating them. Germline-derived CDR1 and CDR2 are SGHRS and YFSETQ. The DNA of the CDR3 is TGCGCCAGCAGCTTGGGACAGGCCTCCTCCTACGAGCAGTACTTC. Amino acids: CASSLGQASSYEQYF.

The table lists this clonotype with many counts. The V gene is TRBV24-1, the J gene TRBJ1-2; D possibly corresponds to TRBD1 (5 bases). Trimming left V 4 bases short and J 7 bases short, with 9 bases between. The germline CDR1 and CDR2 sequences are KGHDR and SFDVKD. This CDR3 spans 12 amino acids. CDR3 nucleotides: TGTGCCACCAGTGAGTCAGGGTTTGGCTACACCTTC. It encodes CATSESGFGYTF.

This sequence joins TRBV28 and TRBJ1-1; possible D gene TRBD1, 5 bases. Per the germline V gene, CDR1 is MDHEN and CDR2 is SYDVKM. This CDR3 region has 16 residues. V lost 3 bases and J lost 5, with 19 bases in between. The CDR3 DNA reads as TGTGCCAGCAGTTTGGGGCAGGGCACCATTCGGACTGAAGCTTTCTTT. This sequence encodes CASSLGQGTIRTEAFF. Variable domain in full (rest from reference TRBV28 and TRBJ1-1): DVKVTQSSRYLVKRTGEKVFLECVQDMDHENMFWYRQDPGLGLRLIYFSYDVKMKEKGDIPEGYSVSREKKERFSLILESASTNQTSMYLCASSLGQGTIRTEAFFGQGTRLTVV.

This clonotype was seen ten or more times. The chain is built from TRBV24-1 and TRBJ1-1; D is ambiguous. The CDR3 is made up of 16 amino acids. With 1 base removed from V and 6 bases from J, the gap between germline ends came to 17 bases. Germline V gene data show CDR1 as KGHDR and CDR2 as SFDVKD. CDR3 in amino acids: CATSDFGLVRVPEAFF. CDR3 nucleotide sequence: TGTGCCACCAGTGATTTCGGGTTGGTGCGGGTCCCTGAAGCTTTCTTT.

This clonotype was observed at least ten times. This chain uses TRBV5-1 with TRBJ2-2, with TRBD1 matching 10 bases. The CDR3 is 16 residues long. Losses at the gene ends were 7 bases for V and 5 bases for J; bases not matched to a gene: 11. Per the germline V gene, CDR1 is SGHRS and CDR2 is YFSETQ. CDR3 DNA sequence: TGCGCCAGCGGGCGAATGGGACAGGGGAAAACCGGGGAGCTGTTTTTT. Translating it yields CASGRMGQGKTGELFF.

This clonotype occurred many times. The chain carries TRBV28 and TRBJ2-5; TRBD1 matches at 12 bases. Germline CDR1 and CDR2: MDHEN and SYDVKM. This CDR3 region has 16 residues. Germline trimming cut 7 bases from V and 7 bases from J; bases unmatched to any gene: 13. The CDR3 is CASNIPGTGGFGTQYF. In DNA form, the CDR3 reads TGTGCCAGCAACATCCCCGGGACAGGGGGCTTTGGGACCCAGTACTTC.

This clonotype was found a few times. The chain links TRBV30 to TRBJ1-2; a weak D match, TRBD1 (6 bases). Germline V gene lookup returns CDR1 GTSNPN and CDR2 SVGIG (reference sequence). V lost 5 bases to trimming and J lost 4 bases, with 11 bases between them. The CDR3 contains 12 residues. This CDR3 reads CAWSDSFYGYTF. CDR3 bases: TGTGCCTGGTCGGACAGTTTCTATGGCTACACCTTC. Looking up the rest from reference TRBV30 and TRBJ1-2 gives the full variable domain: SQTIHQWPATLVQPVGSPLSLECTVEGTSNPNLYWYRQAAGRGLQLLFYSVGIGQISSEVPQNLSASRPQDRQFILSSKKLLLSDSGFYLCAWSDSFYGYTFGSGTRLTVV.

Of note for this clonotype: This may stem from a read error, because a much larger clone lies one nucleotide away. The chain recombines TRBV30 with TRBJ2-7; D is perhaps TRBD1 or TRBD2 (5 bases each). Germline assignment: CDR1 GTSNPN and CDR2 SVGIG (reference sequence). V lost 3 bases to trimming and J lost 1 base, with 10 bases between them. The CDR3 sequence is 13 residues long. Here the CDR3 reads CAWRSGRSYEQYF. The CDR3 DNA reads as TGTGCCTGGAGATCGGGACGGTCCTACGAGCAGTACTTC. Combining the CDR3 with reference TRBV30 and TRBJ2-7 gives the whole variable domain SQTIHQWPATLVQPVGSPLSLECTVEGTSNPNLYWYRQAAGRGLQLLFYSVGIGQISSEVPQNLSASRPQDRQFILSSKKLLLSDSGFYLCAWRSGRSYEQYFGPGTRLTVT.

This clonotype has at least ten counts. V usage is TRBV9 and J usage is TRBJ1-3, with D uncertain. This CDR3 spans 15 amino acids. The V end was cut by 7 bases, the J end by 0 bases, with 14 bases between. Germline-derived CDR1 and CDR2 are SGDLS and YYNGEE. DNA of the CDR3: TGTGCCAGCGGTGACGGGGAGACCTCTGGAAACACCATATATTTT. Translated, it gives CASGDGETSGNTIYF.

This clonotype occurred many times. The J gene is TRBJ2-7, the V gene TRBV12-3 or TRBV12-4, with D perhaps assigned TRBD1 or TRBD2 (5 bases each). The V gene lost 1 base and the J gene lost 0 bases, with 16 bases spanning the gap. This CDR3 comprises 17 residues. The CDR3 reads CASSLGGRGASSYEQYF. CDR3 nucleotides: TGTGCCAGCAGTTTAGGGGGCCGGGGAGCTAGCTCCTACGAGCAGTACTTC.

This clonotype was detected ten times or more. This chain links TRBV27 with TRBJ1-6, with D maybe TRBD1 (6 bases). The CDR3 runs 15 residues. The V end lost 3 bases, the J end lost 3 bases, and 9 bases lay between the germline ends. From germline, CDR1 is MNHEY and CDR2 SMNVEV (reference sequence). The CDR3 nucleotides are TGTGCCAGCAGTTTCGAACAGGGCTATAATTCACCCCTCCACTTT. Translating it yields CASSFEQGYNSPLHF.

Many counts were recorded for this clonotype. This chain uses TRBV4-1 with TRBJ1-1; TRBD1 matches 10 bases. The CDR3 totals 15 residues. CDR1 and CDR2 from the germline V gene are MGHRA and YSYEKL. The ends lost 3 bases at V and 3 bases at J; junction bases unmatched: 4. This CDR3 reads CASSQRGQGDTEAFF. The CDR3 region has the DNA TGCGCCAGCAGCCAGCGCGGACAGGGGGACACTGAAGCTTTCTTT.